The present T cell receptor beta chain was sequenced within a study of cytomegalovirus exposure and HLA in healthy donors. Findings and caveats of the study: Analysis was carried out at a later point, and it linked a missense DCLRE1C variant to TCR beta V- and J-gene trimming. Presence/absence analysis assumed near-uniform sequencing depth across donors.

The CDR3 has 15 amino acids. V dropped 5 bases and J dropped 8; count of bases not matched to a gene: 8. The germline V gene encodes CDR1 MNHEY and CDR2 SMNVEV (reference sequence). Concerning this clone: Antigen: not known.

The study ran its PCR with 60 Vbeta and 13 Jbeta primers. Original processing methods: Among the unique TCR beta chains that a later analysis counted, around 72 million in all, roughly 10 million were shared. Method: immunoSEQ multiplex PCR; TCRdb's copy keeps in-frame clones and lacks some. That table gives V, J and clone size, and the DNA gave D and trimming. Of tens of thousands of clones in the sample, approximately 92% were seen once. The V gene is TRBV27, the J gene TRBJ2-1; 11 positions match TRBD1. The TCR was taken from a woman aged 30 to 39 in good health and CMV-seropositive. Specimen: PBMCs. The CDR3 protein is CASSPSDRGPDEQFF. CDR3 DNA: TGTGCCAGCAGTCCCTCGGACAGGGGGCCGGATGAGCAGTTCTTC.